The rows below give T cell receptor beta chains drawn from one sample of a study of T cell changes during pregnancy in multiple sclerosis. The method was immunoSEQ multiplex PCR; TCRdb's version includes in-frame clones alone and lacks a portion of them. The sample gives around 34,000 clones, roughly nine tenths of which show up once; around 4.1% is in the top ten. The sample was CD8+ T cells from peripheral blood mononuclear cells, taken after pregnancy. The receptors were gathered from a female donor with multiple sclerosis, enrolled in a pregnancy study. Each CDR3 is given with its conserved first and last residue. The order of the fields is J gene, V gene, D gene, clone size, CDR3 DNA, CDR3 protein. The D gene is left open where the match is weak. Size is stated for part of the rows, as once, few or many counts, or as a class when the clone is expanded.

>TRBJ2-7|TRBV9|TRBD2|NA
TGTGCCAGCAGCCCCACTAGCGGGTCATCCTACGAGCAGTACTTC
CASSPTSGSSYEQYF
>TRBJ2-1|TRBV7-3|TRBD2|NA
TGTGCCAGCAGCCCCCGACTAGCGGGGTACGATGAGCAGTTCTTC
CASSPRLAGYDEQFF
>TRBJ2-7|TRBV7-2|NA|once
TGTGCCAGTGTCGCGGGGACCTACGAGCAGTACTTC
CASVAGTYEQYF
>TRBJ1-1|TRBV13|NA|NA
TGTGCCAGCAGCTCAGGCCGGGGAAACACTGAAGCTTTCTTT
CASSSGRGNTEAFF
>TRBJ2-7|TRBV4-3|TRBD1|NA
TGCGCCAGCAGCCAAGCCCCGGGACAGGGAGACGAGCAGTACTTC
CASSQAPGQGDEQYF
>TRBJ1-6|TRBV23-1|NA|NA
TGCGCCAGCGAAGAACCCCGGGGGAGCTCCTATAATTCACCCCTCCACTTT
CASEEPRGSSYNSPLHF
>TRBJ1-1|TRBV9|NA|NA
TGTGCCAGCAGCCAGTGGGGGGGACCGAACACTGAAGCTTTCTTT
CASSQWGGPNTEAFF
>TRBJ2-7|TRBV30|NA|few
TGTGCCTGGGACGGGGACGAGCAGTACTTC
CAWDGDEQYF
>TRBJ2-5|TRBV6-1|NA|medium-sized
TGTGCCACAGGGCCCGGTGAACAAGAGACCCAGTACTTC
CATGPGEQETQYF
>TRBJ1-4|TRBV4-3|NA|medium-sized
TGCGCCAGCAGCCAAGATGGTTGGGCGAGGGAACTCGAAAAACTGTTTTTT
CASSQDGWARELEKLFF
>TRBJ2-6|TRBV27|TRBD1|NA
TGTGCCAGCAGTAACCCTTCCCGGACAGGTTTCACCGAAGGGGCCAACGTCCTGACTTTC
CASSNPSRTGFTEGANVLTF
>TRBJ1-2|TRBV6-5|TRBD1|NA
TGTGCCAGCAGGACAGGGAAGAGCTATGGCTACACCTTC
CASRTGKSYGYTF
>TRBJ2-2|TRBV7-6|NA|NA
TGTGCCAGCAGCTTAGATCAGGACAGTCCCACCGGGGAGCTGTTTTTT
CASSLDQDSPTGELFF
>TRBJ2-7|TRBV16|TRBD1|NA
TGTGCCAGCAGCCAATCTATAGGACAGGGACTCGGTAGCGAGCAGTACTTC
CASSQSIGQGLGSEQYF
>TRBJ1-2|TRBV6-1|NA|NA
TGTGCCAGCAGTGATGTCCTTAACTATGGCTACACCTTC
CASSDVLNYGYTF
>TRBJ1-1|TRBV28|NA|NA
TGTGCCAGCAGCCCCCAGGGGTACACTGAAGCTTTCTTT
CASSPQGYTEAFF
>TRBJ2-1|TRBV6-4|TRBD1|NA
TGTGCCAGCAGTGGGGCCCCGGGACAGGGGTCAAATGAGCAGTTCTTC
CASSGAPGQGSNEQFF
>TRBJ2-1|TRBV5-6|TRBD2|NA
TGTGCCAGCAGCCCAACCAGCGGGGACCCGGCGGATGAGCAGTTCTTC
CASSPTSGDPADEQFF
>TRBJ2-7|TRBV27|NA|NA
TGTGCCAGCAGGCCTACAGGGAGCTACGAGCAGTACTTC
CASRPTGSYEQYF
>TRBJ2-1|TRBV4-1|NA|once
TGCGCCAGCAGCCAAGATCACTTCGATGAGCAGTTCTTC
CASSQDHFDEQFF
>TRBJ2-3|TRBV7-3|TRBD2|NA
TGTGCCAGCAGCTTAACGGCAGCGGGGGGGCCAACAGATACGCAGTATTTT
CASSLTAAGGPTDTQYF
>TRBJ1-1|TRBV6-5|TRBD1|NA
TGTGCCAGCCGACACACCGGGACAGCCTTCACTGAAGCTTTCTTT
CASRHTGTAFTEAFF
>TRBJ2-1|TRBV27|NA|NA
TGTGCCAGCAGTTTAGCGGGAACTAGCTCCTACAATGAGCAGTTCTTC
CASSLAGTSSYNEQFF
>TRBJ1-5|TRBV6-5|TRBD1|NA
TGTGCCAGCAGAGTGACAGGGGATAGCAATCAGCCCCAGCATTTT
CASRVTGDSNQPQHF
>TRBJ1-3|TRBV4-1|NA|once
TGCGCCAGCAGCCAAGTAGTAACAGGATCTGGAAACACCATATATTTT
CASSQVVTGSGNTIYF
>TRBJ2-7|TRBV4-3|NA|NA
TGCGCCAGCAGCCAAGAGGGGGGGGGCGGCTTCTACTACGAGCAGTACTTC
CASSQEGGGGFYYEQYF
>TRBJ2-3|TRBV7-3|TRBD2|once
TGTGCCAGCAGCTTAGGCGGGCGGGGGAACACAGATACGCAGTATTTT
CASSLGGRGNTDTQYF
>TRBJ2-1|TRBV9|TRBD2|NA
TGTGCCAGCAGCGCTGGGACTAGCGGGGGCGATGAGCAGTTCTTC
CASSAGTSGGDEQFF
>TRBJ1-3|TRBV12-5|NA|NA
TGTGCTAGTGGTCTAGGGGGATCCGGCACCATATATTTT
CASGLGGSGTIYF
>TRBJ2-7|TRBV5-1|TRBD1|NA
TGCGCCAGCAGCTCCCTTCCGGGACAGGGATACGAGCAGTACTTC
CASSSLPGQGYEQYF
>TRBJ2-5|TRBV18|TRBD1|NA
TGTGCCAGCTCACCGACCGGACAGGTAGAGACCCAGTACTTC
CASSPTGQVETQYF
>TRBJ1-5|TRBV27|NA|NA
TGTGCCAGCAGTTCTATCGGATCCTATGAGGGTGGGGATCAGCCCCAGCATTTT
CASSSIGSYEGGDQPQHF
>TRBJ2-2|TRBV7-9|TRBD1|few
TGTGCCAGCAGCTTAGAATATCGACAGGGGGTTGGCGGGGAGCTGTTTTTT
CASSLEYRQGVGGELFF
>TRBJ2-1|TRBV27|NA|NA
TGTGCCAGCAGTCTACTTGGTCGGGAGCAGTTCTTC
CASSLLGREQFF
>TRBJ2-2|TRBV29-1|TRBD1|NA
TGCAGCGTTGTTAGGGGGCAGAACACCGGGGAGCTGTTTTTT
CSVVRGQNTGELFF
>TRBJ2-7|TRBV7-9|NA|NA
TGTGCCAGCAGCTTTTCCAGAGGTCACGAGCAGTACTTC
CASSFSRGHEQYF
>TRBJ2-5|TRBV4-3|TRBD1|NA
TGCGCCAGCAGCCGAGGGGGCTGGGGAGAGACCCAGTACTTC
CASSRGGWGETQYF
>TRBJ2-7|TRBV11-2|NA|NA
TGTGCCAGCAGCTTAGGAACAGGTACCTACGAGCAGTACTTC
CASSLGTGTYEQYF
>TRBJ2-1|TRBV9|TRBD2|NA
TGTGCCAGCAGCGTAGGCGACCTGTTCGGGACTAGCAATGAGCAGTTCTTC
CASSVGDLFGTSNEQFF
>TRBJ2-7|TRBV7-9|TRBD1|NA
TGTGCTTCGGGTAACCAGGGACAGGGACCTTTCTACGAGCAGTACTTC
CASGNQGQGPFYEQYF
>TRBJ2-7|TRBV9|TRBD1|once
TGTGCCAGCAGCGCCGTGGCGGGGACAGGGGCCTACGAGCAGTACTTC
CASSAVAGTGAYEQYF
>TRBJ2-7|TRBV7-9|NA|NA
TGTGCCAGCAGCTTAGAGGGGTCAGGCGTTACCTACGAGCAGTACTTC
CASSLEGSGVTYEQYF
>TRBJ2-2|TRBV15|TRBD2|NA
TGTGCCACCAGCACCCCTAGCGGGGTGACAACCGGGGAGCTGTTTTTT
CATSTPSGVTTGELFF
>TRBJ2-5|TRBV9|NA|NA
TGTGCCAGCAGCGCCTCACTAGATCAAGAGACCCAGTACTTC
CASSASLDQETQYF
>TRBJ1-2|TRBV10-3|NA|NA
TGTGCCATCAGTGAGTCGAGCGCTAACTATGGCTACACCTTC
CAISESSANYGYTF
>TRBJ1-3|TRBV6-5|NA|NA
TGTGCCAGCAGTTACTCTTCCCAGGGAAACACCATATATTTT
CASSYSSQGNTIYF
>TRBJ2-7|TRBV21-1|NA|once
TGTGCCAGCAGCAGCCACCCCGGGACTAGCTACTCCTACGAGCAGTACTTC
CASSSHPGTSYSYEQYF
>TRBJ2-1|TRBV27|NA|NA
TGTGCCAGCAGTTTAGCGGGCTTCTACAATGAGCAGTTCTTC
CASSLAGFYNEQFF
>TRBJ2-7|TRBV6-5|TRBD1|NA
TGTGCCAGCAGAGGACAGGGCATCGGCGAGCAGTACTTC
CASRGQGIGEQYF
>TRBJ2-7|TRBV6-5|TRBD1|NA
TGTGCCAGCAGTTCTCCGAGGACAGGGAGATACGAGCAGTACTTC
CASSSPRTGRYEQYF
>TRBJ2-2|TRBV7-3|TRBD2|NA
TGTGCCAGCAGCTTATCCGGGGGGTCCACCGGGGAGCTGTTTTTT
CASSLSGGSTGELFF
>TRBJ2-3|TRBV4-3|TRBD2|NA
TGCGCCAGCAGCCAAGAAACCCAGCGGGGGTCCACAGATACGCAGTATTTT
CASSQETQRGSTDTQYF